The present T cell receptor (beta chain) was sequenced within a study of blood T cell repertoires in COVID-19. About the study: T cells, B-cell-depleted T cells, or PBMCs provided the cDNA or gDNA that served as material.

Germline-derived CDR1 and CDR2 are SNHLY and FYNNEI. The ends lost 6 bases at V and 9 bases at J; junction bases unmatched: 15. This CDR3 region has 16 residues. Using immunoSEQ multiplex PCR, the repertoire was profiled, and TCRdb retains in-frame clones only, with some absent. There are about 63,000 clones in the sample; roughly 80% occur only once, and less than 4.5% lies in the top ten. Participant-given clinical history determined each cohort assignment. This clonotype was sampled from a woman between 40 and 55 years old with acute COVID-19. The sample consisted of PBMCs or T cells enriched from blood (not recorded which). The chain combines TRBV2 with TRBJ2-1; 9 positions agree with TRBD2. CDR3 DNA sequence: TGTGCCAGCAGATTACGGGCGGGGGGGCCAGTTGTTGAGCAGTTCTTC. As protein: CASRLRAGGPVVEQFF.